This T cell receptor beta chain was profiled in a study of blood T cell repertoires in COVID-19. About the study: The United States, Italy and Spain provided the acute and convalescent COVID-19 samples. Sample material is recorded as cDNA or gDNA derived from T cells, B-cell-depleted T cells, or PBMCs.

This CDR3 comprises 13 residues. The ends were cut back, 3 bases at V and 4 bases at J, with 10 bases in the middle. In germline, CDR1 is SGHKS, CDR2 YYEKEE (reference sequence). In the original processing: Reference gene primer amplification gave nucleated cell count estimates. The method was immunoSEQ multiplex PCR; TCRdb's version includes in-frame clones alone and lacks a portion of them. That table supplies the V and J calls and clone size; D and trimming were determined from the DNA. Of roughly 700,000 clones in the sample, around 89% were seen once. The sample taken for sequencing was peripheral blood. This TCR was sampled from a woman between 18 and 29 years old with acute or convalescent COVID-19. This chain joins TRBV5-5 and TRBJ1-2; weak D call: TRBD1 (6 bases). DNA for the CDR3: TGTGCCAGCAGCTCAGGACAGCCCTATGGCTACACCTTC. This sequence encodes CASSSGQPYGYTF.